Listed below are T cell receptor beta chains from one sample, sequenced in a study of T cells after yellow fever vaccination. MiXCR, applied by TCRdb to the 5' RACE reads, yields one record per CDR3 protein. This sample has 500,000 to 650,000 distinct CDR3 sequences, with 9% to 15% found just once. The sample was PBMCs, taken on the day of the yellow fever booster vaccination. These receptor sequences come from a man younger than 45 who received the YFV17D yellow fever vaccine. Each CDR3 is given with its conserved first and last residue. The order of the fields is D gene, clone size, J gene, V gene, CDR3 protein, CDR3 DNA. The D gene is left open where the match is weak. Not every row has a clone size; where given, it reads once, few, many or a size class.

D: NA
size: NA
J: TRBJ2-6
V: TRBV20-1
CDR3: CSAGMGSSGANVQTF
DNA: TGCAGTGCAGGGATGGGTAGCTCTGGGGCCAACGTCCAGACTTTC

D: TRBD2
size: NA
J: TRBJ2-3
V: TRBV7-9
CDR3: CASSPKRDRTDTQYF
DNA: TGTGCCAGCAGCCCCAAGCGGGACCGCACAGATACGCAGTATTTT

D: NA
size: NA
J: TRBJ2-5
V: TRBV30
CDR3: CAWSTGFQETQYF
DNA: TGTGCCTGGAGTACAGGGTTCCAAGAGACCCAGTACTTC

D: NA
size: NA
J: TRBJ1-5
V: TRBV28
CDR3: CASSPLHGGGNQPQHF
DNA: TGTGCCAGCAGTCCCCTTCACGGGGGAGGCAATCAGCCCCAGCATTTT

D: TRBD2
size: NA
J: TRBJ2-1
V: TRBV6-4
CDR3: CASSVRGGGHEQFF
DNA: TGTGCCAGCAGCGTTCGCGGGGGGGGCCATGAGCAGTTCTTC

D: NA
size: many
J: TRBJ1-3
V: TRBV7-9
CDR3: CASSLATGSGNTIYF
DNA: TGTGCCAGCAGCTTAGCCACGGGCTCTGGAAACACCATATATTTT

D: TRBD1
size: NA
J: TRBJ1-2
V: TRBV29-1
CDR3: CSVEWDRDGYTF
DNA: TGCAGCGTTGAATGGGACAGGGACGGCTACACCTTC

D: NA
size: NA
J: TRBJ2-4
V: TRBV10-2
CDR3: CASSERASGDEYF
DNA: TGCGCCAGCAGTGAGCGGGCGTCAGGGGACGAGTACTTC

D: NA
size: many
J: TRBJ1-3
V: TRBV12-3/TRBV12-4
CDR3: CASRRGAGNTIYF
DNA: TGTGCCAGCAGAAGAGGGGCTGGAAACACCATATATTTT

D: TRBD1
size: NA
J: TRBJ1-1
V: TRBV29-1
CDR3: CSVQGGPNTEAFF
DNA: TGCAGCGTTCAGGGGGGCCCGAACACTGAAGCTTTCTTT

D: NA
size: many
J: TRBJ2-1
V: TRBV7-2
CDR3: CASSTASPDYNEQFF
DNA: TGTGCCAGCAGCACTGCTAGCCCAGACTACAATGAGCAGTTCTTC

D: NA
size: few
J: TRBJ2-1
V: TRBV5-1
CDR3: CASSSSLNEQFF
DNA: TGCGCCAGCAGCTCCTCGCTTAATGAGCAGTTCTTC

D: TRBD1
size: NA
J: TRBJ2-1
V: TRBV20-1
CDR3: CSVPPGQRYNEQFF
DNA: TGCAGTGTCCCTCCGGGACAGAGATACAATGAGCAGTTCTTC

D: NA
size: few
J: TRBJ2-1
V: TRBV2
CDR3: CASKLARLSSSYNEQFF
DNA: TGTGCCAGCAAGCTAGCGCGCCTTTCAAGCTCCTACAATGAGCAGTTCTTC

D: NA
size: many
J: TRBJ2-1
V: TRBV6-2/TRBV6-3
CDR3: CASSSQSSYNEQFF
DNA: TGTGCCAGCAGTTCACAAAGCTCCTACAATGAGCAGTTCTTC

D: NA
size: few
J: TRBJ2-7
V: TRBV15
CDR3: CATSRDRVGALTEQYF
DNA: TGTGCCACCAGCAGAGATAGGGTAGGAGCTCTTACCGAGCAGTACTTC

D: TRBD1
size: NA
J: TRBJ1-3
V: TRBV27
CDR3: CASSLVGQGGGNTIYF
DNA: TGTGCCAGCAGTTTAGTGGGACAGGGAGGAGGAAACACCATATATTTT

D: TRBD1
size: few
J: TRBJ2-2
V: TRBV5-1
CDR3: CASSRQGFGTGELFF
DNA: TGCGCCAGCAGCCGACAGGGGTTCGGCACCGGGGAGCTGTTTTTT

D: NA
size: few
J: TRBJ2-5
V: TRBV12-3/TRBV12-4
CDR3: CASSFTGTYQETQYF
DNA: TGTGCCAGCAGTTTCACAGGGACTTACCAAGAGACCCAGTACTTC

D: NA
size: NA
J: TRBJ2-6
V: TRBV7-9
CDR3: CASSKLVSGANVLTF
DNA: TGTGCCAGCAGCAAACTTGTCTCTGGGGCCAACGTCCTGACTTTC

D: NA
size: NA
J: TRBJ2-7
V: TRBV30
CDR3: CAWSVHIASRSLEQYF
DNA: TGTGCCTGGAGTGTACATATCGCTAGCAGGTCCCTCGAGCAGTACTTC

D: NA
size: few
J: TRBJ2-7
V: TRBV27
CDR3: CASSSPAGSSYEQYF
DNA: TGTGCCAGCAGTTCCCCTGCGGGTTCTTCCTACGAGCAGTACTTC

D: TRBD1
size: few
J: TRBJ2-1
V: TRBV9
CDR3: CASSVTGDFYNEQFF
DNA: TGTGCCAGCAGCGTGACAGGGGACTTCTACAATGAGCAGTTCTTC

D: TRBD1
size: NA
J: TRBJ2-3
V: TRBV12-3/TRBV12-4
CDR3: CASRLQGAPTDTQYF
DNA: TGTGCCAGCAGACTACAGGGGGCCCCCACAGATACGCAGTATTTT

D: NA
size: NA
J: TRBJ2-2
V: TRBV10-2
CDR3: CASSESGGPTGELFF
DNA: TGCGCCAGCAGTGAGTCGGGGGGGCCCACCGGGGAGCTGTTTTTT

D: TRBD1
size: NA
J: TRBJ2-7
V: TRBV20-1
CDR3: CSGTAASRAYEQYF
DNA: TGCTCCGGGACAGCCGCTTCTCGGGCCTACGAGCAGTACTTC

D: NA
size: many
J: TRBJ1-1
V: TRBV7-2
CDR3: CASSLALGSTEAFF
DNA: TGTGCCAGCAGCTTAGCTTTGGGGTCGACTGAAGCTTTCTTT

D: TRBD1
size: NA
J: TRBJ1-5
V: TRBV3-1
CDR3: CASSLGTGHNQPQHF
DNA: TGTGCCAGCAGCTTGGGGACAGGGCATAATCAGCCCCAGCATTTT

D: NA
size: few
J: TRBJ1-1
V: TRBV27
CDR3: CASSLSGPYTEAFF
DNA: TGTGCCAGCAGTTTATCGGGACCGTACACTGAAGCTTTCTTT

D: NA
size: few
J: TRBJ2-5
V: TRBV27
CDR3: CASSLFSGSETQYF
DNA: TGTGCCAGCAGTTTATTCTCCGGCTCGGAGACCCAGTACTTC

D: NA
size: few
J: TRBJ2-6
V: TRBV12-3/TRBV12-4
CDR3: CASGGGGSGANVLTF
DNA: TGTGCCAGCGGTGGAGGGGGTTCTGGGGCCAACGTCCTGACTTTC

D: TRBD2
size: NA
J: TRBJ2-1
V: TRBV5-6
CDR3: CASILRGSGGYSYNEQFF
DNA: TGTGCCAGCATCCTTCGGGGTAGCGGGGGGTACTCCTACAATGAGCAGTTCTTC

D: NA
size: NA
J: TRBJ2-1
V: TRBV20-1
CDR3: CSARVGLSYNEQFF
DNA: TGCAGTGCTAGAGTGGGCCTGTCCTACAATGAGCAGTTCTTC

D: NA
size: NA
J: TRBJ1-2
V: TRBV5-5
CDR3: CASSLGLPGNYGYTF
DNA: TGTGCCAGCAGCCTAGGTCTCCCAGGGAACTATGGCTACACCTTC

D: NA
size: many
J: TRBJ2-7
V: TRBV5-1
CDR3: CASSLESGAGVEQYF
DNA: TGCGCCAGCAGCTTGGAGTCAGGGGCGGGGGTCGAGCAGTACTTC

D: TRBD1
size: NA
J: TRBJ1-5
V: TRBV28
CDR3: CASQGRGLQPQHF
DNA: TGTGCCAGCCAGGGCAGGGGGCTTCAGCCCCAGCATTTT

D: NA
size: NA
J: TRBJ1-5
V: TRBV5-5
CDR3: CASSLYLGMFVQPQHF
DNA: TGTGCCAGCAGCTTGTATCTGGGCATGTTCGTTCAGCCCCAGCATTTT

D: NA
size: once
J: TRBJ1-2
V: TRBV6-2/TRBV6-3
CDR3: CASRDVTNYGYTF
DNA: TGTGCCAGTCGGGACGTCACTAACTATGGCTACACCTTC

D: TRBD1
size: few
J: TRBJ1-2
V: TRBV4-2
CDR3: CASSQGTGEGYTF
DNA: TGTGCCAGCAGCCAAGGAACAGGGGAGGGCTACACCTTC

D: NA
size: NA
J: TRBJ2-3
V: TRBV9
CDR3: CASSVTRGSRTDTQYF
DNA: TGTGCCAGCAGCGTAACGAGGGGGTCCCGGACAGATACGCAGTATTTT

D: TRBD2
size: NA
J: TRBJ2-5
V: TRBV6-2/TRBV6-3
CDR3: CASSYPGLAEETQYF
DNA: TGTGCCAGCAGTTACCCGGGACTAGCGGAAGAGACCCAGTACTTC

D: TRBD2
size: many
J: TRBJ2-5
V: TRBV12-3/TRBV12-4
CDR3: CASSLWAGRAGETQYF
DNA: TGTGCCAGCAGTTTATGGGCCGGGAGGGCCGGAGAGACCCAGTACTTC

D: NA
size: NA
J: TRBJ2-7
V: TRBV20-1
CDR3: CSASFAGFSYEQYF
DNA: TGCAGTGCTAGTTTCGCGGGCTTCTCCTACGAGCAGTACTTC

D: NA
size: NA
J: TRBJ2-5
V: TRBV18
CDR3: CASSPLAGPETQYF
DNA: TGTGCCAGCTCACCTTTGGCAGGGCCGGAGACCCAGTACTTC